Given below is one T cell receptor (beta chain) in context. No cognate antigen has been identified for it. The cohort comprised 710 or so healthy bone marrow donors. Cohort members were all nominally healthy when sampled, although unrecorded immune exposures were likely present. The donor tested CMV seronegative and was one of the 352 seronegative cohort members. A peripheral blood sample was provided by each donor, and peripheral blood mononuclear cells were used for TCR beta sequencing. Genomic DNA extraction from the blood cell samples was performed with the Qiagen DNeasy Blood Extraction Kit. This sample stems from a study of cytomegalovirus exposure and HLA in healthy donors (dated by TCRdb to 2017 to 2019). For context, the study as a whole: An earlier analysis of roughly 500 of the donors reported 250 to 300 Gb of sequence data and 117 million unique TCR beta sequences obtained from roughly 170 million T cells. Every repertoire in the discovery cohort had been generated on one and the same sequencing platform. A later genetic analysis used genome-wide SNP genotypes for about 65% of the 666 donors, treating that subset as a discovery cohort. Of the approximately 400 genotyped donors, 81% fell in the genetic ancestry cluster associated with self-reported Caucasian donors. A separate validation cohort of roughly 120 different subjects was used in addition to the roughly 670-subject first cohort. An early release that covered about 600 HLA-typed donors contained 300 to 350 gigabases of sequencing data and tens of millions of unique TCR sequences. Class I and class II HLA loci were covered by the typing at four-digit resolution. The study used immunosequencing to profile the T cell repertoires of 666 subjects and linked those repertoires to cytomegalovirus serostatus. Several DR-DQ haplotypes were treated as single units for association and clustering because of strong linkage in the cohort. Rather than using new phenotypic data, the later analysis identified candidate immune exposures from TCR beta sequences and from how often those sequences occurred across donors. The study was designed to test whether signatures of past pathogen exposure could be identified by cataloging public T cell receptors. In an earlier analysis of about 590 of the donors, high-throughput TCR beta sequencing was used to judge whether each TCR beta V gene segment behaved as functional or pseudogenic. Donor age, sex, ethnicity and CMV serostatus were compiled together with the repertoire data. The number of typed donors differed by locus: roughly 620-630 for A, B, C, DRB1 and DQB1; some 540 for DQA1; 600 to 610 for DPA1; and roughly 470 for DPB1. Among over 350 genotyped donors of the cohort, an average of approximately 250,000 unique TCR beta nucleotide sequences were sequenced per donor, about a sixth of them non-productive. A later analysis re-examined previously published TCR beta repertoires from 610 or so donors and added high-resolution HLA genotyping to investigate patterns of TCR occurrence. High-throughput TCR immunosequencing, statistical association of individual TCRs with disease status, and machine learning were combined to predict cytomegalovirus infection status.

The germline V gene (reference sequence) supplies CDR1 SEHNR and CDR2 FQNEAQ. The CDR3 covers 16 residues, taking in both the cysteine and the phenylalanine. Only the CDR3 portion is preserved as DNA: 48 bases, with reading frame beginning at the first base. Unmatched junction bases come to 10, with V trimmed by 3 bases and J by 3 bases. The library was obtained by the immunoSEQ multiplex PCR assay. The multiplex PCR relied on a mix of 60 forward primers for TCR Vbeta segments and 13 reverse primers for TCR Jbeta segments. The CDR3 region of rearranged TCR beta genes was amplified from genomic DNA with a multiplex PCR assay. Amplified TCR beta libraries were sequenced as 87-base-pair reads on the Illumina HiSeq System. Processing in the source paper ran as follows. A later analysis tallied roughly 76 million unique TCR beta chains across the roughly 610 repertoires, and around 12 million of those chains were shared by two or more donors. A nearest-neighbor algorithm error-corrected the raw reads and collapsed the reads into unique sequences, merging closely related sequences to remove PCR and sequencing errors. To assign V, D and J gene segments, CDR3 sequences were aligned to IMGT reference sequences. For a sequence to be retained, a match of at least six nucleotides was required to both a V gene segment and a J gene segment. Rearrangements were called productive when the CDR3 lacked stop codons and stayed in frame with V and J; all others were non-productive. CDR3 was defined according to IMGT convention as the region running from the second conserved V-encoded cysteine to the conserved J-encoded phenylalanine. In an earlier analysis of approximately 590 of the donors, sequences lacking an unambiguous match to a single V gene segment were excluded. In an earlier analysis of about 590 of the donors, a V segment was called functional when productive rearrangements were above 56.7%, and segregating when the standard deviation between donors exceeded 5%. A statistical classification framework was built to diagnose cytomegalovirus status from the catalog of TCR beta chain sequences. V and J gene assignment, in a later analysis, came from comparing TCR nucleotide sequences with IMGT/GENE-DB human TR gene sequences. Using the TCRdist pipeline, a later analysis assigned CDR3 sequences along with most-parsimonious VDJ recombination scenarios. In a later analysis, every TCR beta chain was defined by the combination of its CDR3 amino acid sequence and its V-gene family, and reads without a unique V-gene family were dropped. As a way to deal with suspected cross-contamination and a sequencing artifact, a later analysis dropped 450 to 600 nucleotide sequences that were highly shared and had low generation probability. In a later analysis, a clonal expansion index for each public chain was calculated from normalized within-repertoire ranks of inferred template counts. In a later analysis, generation probabilities were computed with a VDJ recombination model fitted to out-of-frame rearrangements, and the resulting probabilities were checked against IGoR. In a later analysis, TCR-TCR, TCR-HLA and TCR-CMV co-occurrence was scored with hypergeometric tests, and a repertoire-size bias correction was applied to TCR pairs. To estimate false discovery rates, a later analysis permuted the HLA or CMV assignments 20 times. In a later analysis, co-occurring TCRs were grouped with DBSCAN, and TCRdist sequence similarity was added when clustering was performed within HLA-allele-positive subsets. Repertoires with fewer than 30,000 or more than 120,000 public chains, plus five repertoires with anomalous nucleotide sharing, were excluded from co-occurrence clustering. TCRdb limited this immuneACCESS table to in-frame rearrangements with V and J called. A share of clones is missing; checked studies link under half to unresolved V genes, and the rest is unexplained. That table supplies the V and J calls and clone size; D and trimming were determined from the DNA. The sample table includes approximately 150,000 clones. Roughly 1.6% of the sample is held by the ten biggest clonotypes.

Overall study outcomes, separate from this receptor: Linkage disequilibrium might explain the correlated functional status among segregating V segments, but an unknown experimental factor could not be ruled out. The earlier analysis of approximately 560 of the donors excluded approximately 15 rarely observed V segments, including chromosome 9 orphons, because counts were too low. In a later analysis, the rate of TCR association differed among HLA loci, with DRB1 alleles having the most associated TCRs and HLA-C alleles having the fewest. In a later genetic analysis, a missense DCLRE1C variant was associated with V-gene and J-gene trimming of TCR beta chains, and the association was replicated in an independent cohort. While some public TCRs were present in many individuals, most TCR sequences turned up only very rarely across donors. Because the 87-base-pair reads could not distinguish some IMGT-functional V segments, including TRBV6-2 and TRBV6-3, those segments were excluded. HLA typing was unavailable for some donors at each locus, so association tests used only the typed subset. A further reported finding was that TCR beta sequences accurately predicted the HLA-A and HLA-B alleles for most subjects in the first cohort. In an earlier analysis of fewer than 750 of the donors, most TCR beta V segments were observed in productive rearrangements about 87% or about 30% of the time, broadly matching IMGT annotations. At a false discovery rate of 0.05, a later analysis linked 16,000 or so TCR beta sequences to specific HLA alleles. Only TCR beta chains were sequenced in this cohort, and the absence of alpha or paired-chain data limited detectable features. In the study, about 150 TCR beta chains were listed as associated with cytomegalovirus. When HLA alleles, especially DR and DQ, strongly co-occurred, attributing TCR associations to individual alleles was difficult. Roughly uniform sequencing depth across donors was assumed in presence/absence analyses, although this assumption may not hold. A few of the identified cytomegalovirus-associated TCR beta chains were confirmed in vitro to be specific for cytomegalovirus antigens. It was suggested by the authors that the approach could potentially be generalized to other disease states and immunological phenotypes. In a later genetic analysis, fewer N-insertions in productive TCRs were reported among donors in an Asian-associated ancestry cluster than the roughly 700-donor mean. Compared with equally common non-associated chains, HLA-associated TCR beta chains in a later analysis were more clonally expanded and had lower generation probabilities. In both the original and validation cohorts, the classifier was reported to diagnose cytomegalovirus status with high specificity and sensitivity. For the cohort, immune exposure information was limited to CMV serostatus. A group of highly shared sequence variants was considered likely to be a technical artifact of the sequencing pipeline. According to a later analysis, most CMV-associated TCR beta chains appeared to be HLA-restricted, and the HLA associations seemed to be driven largely by CMV exposure. According to a later analysis, parvovirus B19, influenza, CMV and Epstein-Barr virus appeared linked to several top co-occurrence clusters.

Sequenced: PBMCs. The clonotype originates from a woman aged 45-60 years in good health and CMV-seronegative. The rearranged chain carries TRBV7-9 and TRBJ2-7; 8 central bases correspond to TRBD1. The DNA reads as follows: TGTGCCAGCAGCTTGTTGCGGGGACAGGCTAACTACGAGCAGTACTTC. Translation gives CASSLLRGQANYEQYF.